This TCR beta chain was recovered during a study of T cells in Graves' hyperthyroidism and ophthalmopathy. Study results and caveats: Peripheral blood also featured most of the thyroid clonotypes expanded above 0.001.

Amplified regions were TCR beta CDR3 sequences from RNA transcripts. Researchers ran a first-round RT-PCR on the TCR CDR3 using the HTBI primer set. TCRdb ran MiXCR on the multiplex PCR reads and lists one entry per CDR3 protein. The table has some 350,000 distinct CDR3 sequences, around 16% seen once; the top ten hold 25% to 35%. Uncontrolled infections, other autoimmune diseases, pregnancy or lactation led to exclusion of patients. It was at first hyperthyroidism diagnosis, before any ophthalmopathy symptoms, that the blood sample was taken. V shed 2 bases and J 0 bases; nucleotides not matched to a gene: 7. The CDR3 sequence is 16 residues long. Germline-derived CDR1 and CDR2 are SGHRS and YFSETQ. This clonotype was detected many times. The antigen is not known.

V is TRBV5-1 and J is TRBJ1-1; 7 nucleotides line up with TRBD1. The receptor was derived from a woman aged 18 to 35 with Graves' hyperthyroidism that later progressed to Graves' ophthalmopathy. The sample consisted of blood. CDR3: CASSLGTVVMNTEAFF. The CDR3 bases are TGCGCCAGCAGCTTAGGGACAGTGGTCATGAACACTGAAGCTTTCTTT.